This T cell receptor beta chain appears in the sequencing data of a study of blood T cells in healthy people across ages. Per germline, CDR1 DFQATT and CDR2 SNEGSKA (reference sequence). Trimming removed 6 bases at V and 5 bases at J, with 7 bases between. The CDR3 has 10 residues. Findings and caveats of the study: No one knew whether donors had CMV, which possibly confounded expanded clonotype changes. From one million sequenced T cells, diversity estimates were lower bounds.

Sample-barcoded 5' priming and a J-beta primer mix drove a second PCR of roughly 7 to 11 cycles. Carrying 12 random nucleotides, a template-switch adaptor labeled each individual cDNA molecule. TCRdb re-called the 5' RACE reads with MiXCR, one entry per CDR3 protein. The sample lists around 1.5 million distinct CDR3 sequences, about 35% occurring once. Whenever a sample was processed, at least 6 million PBMCs were isolated. In the case of this clonotype: Its antigen is not known.

The source of this sequence is a woman aged 25-40 years in good health. V gene TRBV20-1 combines with J gene TRBJ1-1; D not certain. The sample consisted of blood. Here the CDR3 reads CSAGKTEAFF. The DNA for the CDR3 is TGCAGTGCCGGCAAGACTGAAGCTTTCTTT.